Listed below are T cell receptor beta chains from one sample, sequenced in a study of blood T cell repertoires in COVID-19. TCRdb's copy holds only in-frame clones and misses some; the assay was immunoSEQ multiplex PCR. The top ten hold about 2.5% of the sample, which has 250,000 to 350,000 clones, 75% to 90% seen once. Sequenced input: peripheral blood. The receptors shown here come from a man between 18 and 35 years old with active or convalescent COVID-19. The CDR3 runs from the conserved cysteine through the conserved F or W. A D gene is named only where the DNA matches it firmly. Clone size is not always given. Where it is, it says once, few, many or a class for expanded clones.

D: TRBD1
J: TRBJ1-2
V: TRBV29-1
size: -
DNA: TGCAGCGTGCGTAGGCGACAGGGGGCCGATGGCTACACCTTC
CDR3: CSVRRRQGADGYTF

D: -
J: TRBJ2-7
V: TRBV4-1
size: -
DNA: TGCGCCAGCAGCCACATATTAGAACTCGACGAGCAGTACTTC
CDR3: CASSHILELDEQYF

D: TRBD2
J: TRBJ2-7
V: TRBV6-5
size: -
DNA: TGTGCCAGCAGCTGGACTAGCGCCCTGTCCTACGAGCAGTACTTC
CDR3: CASSWTSALSYEQYF

D: TRBD2
J: TRBJ2-7
V: TRBV4-1
size: -
DNA: TGCGCCAGCAGCCAAGATTATTTTTCCCGGGAGGGCCGCGACGAGCAGTACTTC
CDR3: CASSQDYFSREGRDEQYF

D: TRBD1
J: TRBJ2-1
V: TRBV27
size: -
DNA: TGTGCCAGCAGTTCCCCCGACAGGGTGGTCCTAACCTACAATGAGCAGTTCTTC
CDR3: CASSSPDRVVLTYNEQFF

D: -
J: TRBJ1-2
V: TRBV2
size: -
DNA: TGTGCCAGCAGTGAAGATCATGACTATGGCTACACCTTC
CDR3: CASSEDHDYGYTF

D: TRBD1
J: TRBJ1-4
V: TRBV9
size: -
DNA: TGTGCCAGCAGCGCAGGGGGCCGTGAAAAACTGTTTTTT
CDR3: CASSAGGREKLFF

D: -
J: TRBJ1-2
V: TRBV28
size: -
DNA: TGTGCCAGCAGTTTATGGTCACAGGACCGCTACACCTTC
CDR3: CASSLWSQDRYTF

D: -
J: TRBJ2-7
V: TRBV28
size: once
DNA: TGTGCCAGCAGTTTCGACGAGCAGTACTTC
CDR3: CASSFDEQYF

D: -
J: TRBJ1-6
V: TRBV27
size: -
DNA: TGTGCCAGCAGTCCGGACACAATAAGTGATAATTCACCCCTCCACTTT
CDR3: CASSPDTISDNSPLHF

D: TRBD1
J: TRBJ1-5
V: TRBV19
size: -
DNA: TGTGCCAGTAGTCCACCGGGACAGATAAATCAGCCCCAGCATTTT
CDR3: CASSPPGQINQPQHF

D: -
J: TRBJ1-6
V: TRBV7-9
size: -
DNA: TGTGCCAGCAGCTCCAGCACGGTCCAGGGATACAATTCACCCCTCCACTTT
CDR3: CASSSSTVQGYNSPLHF

D: -
J: TRBJ1-5
V: TRBV4-3
size: -
DNA: TGCGCCAGCAGCCAAGATTCGGGGGTAAATCAGCCCCAGCATTTT
CDR3: CASSQDSGVNQPQHF

D: -
J: TRBJ1-3
V: TRBV19
size: -
DNA: TGTGCCAGCAAACCAGACGGGAGCTCTGGAAACACCATATATTTT
CDR3: CASKPDGSSGNTIYF

D: TRBD2
J: TRBJ2-1
V: TRBV14
size: once
DNA: TGTGCCAGCAGCCGGAAAGCGGGGGCCATCTACAATGAGCAGTTCTTC
CDR3: CASSRKAGAIYNEQFF

D: TRBD1
J: TRBJ1-1
V: TRBV5-1
size: -
DNA: TGCGCCAGCAGCCCCACGACAGGGGGCTACACTGAAGCTTTCTTT
CDR3: CASSPTTGGYTEAFF

D: TRBD1
J: TRBJ1-1
V: TRBV7-9
size: -
DNA: TGTGCCAGCAGCCAGGGACAGGGACTATTGAACACTGAAGCTTTCTTT
CDR3: CASSQGQGLLNTEAFF

D: -
J: TRBJ1-1
V: TRBV7-9
size: once
DNA: TGTGCCAGCAGCTTAGAACTTGGACAAGTGAACACTGAAGCTTTCTTT
CDR3: CASSLELGQVNTEAFF

D: -
J: TRBJ2-5
V: TRBV11-1
size: -
DNA: TGTGCCAGCAGCTTAGAGGGGACACTCGGGGCAGAGACCCAGTACTTC
CDR3: CASSLEGTLGAETQYF

D: TRBD2
J: TRBJ2-7
V: TRBV9
size: -
DNA: TGTGCCAGCAGCGTAGGGCGGGAGAGGGGCGAGCAGTACTTC
CDR3: CASSVGRERGEQYF

D: TRBD2
J: TRBJ2-7
V: TRBV28
size: -
DNA: TGTGCCAGCAGTTCCCGCCTCGGGACTAGCGGGAGGGTAGCGTACGAGCAGTACTTC
CDR3: CASSSRLGTSGRVAYEQYF

D: -
J: TRBJ1-6
V: TRBV5-1
size: -
DNA: TGCGCCAGCAGCCCTGTACCGGCCAGTCTCGGAGGCTCCTATAATTCACCCCTCCACTTT
CDR3: CASSPVPASLGGSYNSPLHF

D: -
J: TRBJ2-4
V: TRBV5-8
size: -
DNA: TGTGCCAGCAGCTTGGGGGGAGACAGGTACATTCAGTACTTC
CDR3: CASSLGGDRYIQYF

D: -
J: TRBJ1-2
V: TRBV19
size: -
DNA: TGTGCCAGTAGTATCGGCCCCCAACGGGGGGACTATGGCTACACCTTC
CDR3: CASSIGPQRGDYGYTF

D: TRBD1
J: TRBJ1-2
V: TRBV2
size: -
DNA: TGTGCCAGCAGTGAAATGGGACAGGTTAACTATGGCTACACCTTC
CDR3: CASSEMGQVNYGYTF

D: -
J: TRBJ1-2
V: TRBV5-4
size: -
DNA: TGTGCCAGCAGCCCGCCCCGGGGTGATAACTATGGCTACACCTTC
CDR3: CASSPPRGDNYGYTF

D: -
J: TRBJ1-1
V: TRBV3-1/TRBV3-2
size: -
DNA: TGTGCCAGCAGCCAAGATCGATACAGGGCAAACACTGAAGCTTTCTTT
CDR3: CASSQDRYRANTEAFF

D: TRBD1
J: TRBJ2-7
V: TRBV28
size: -
DNA: TGTGCCAGCAGCTCTCCGGGACAGCCCTACGAGCAGTACTTC
CDR3: CASSSPGQPYEQYF

D: TRBD1
J: TRBJ2-2
V: TRBV7-9
size: -
DNA: TGTGCCAGCAGCTTCGGGCCCCCAGGGACAGTAAACACCGGGGAGCTGTTTTTT
CDR3: CASSFGPPGTVNTGELFF

D: -
J: TRBJ2-3
V: TRBV9
size: -
DNA: TGTGCCAGCAGCCCCCCCCCGGGACTCTTCACAGATACGCAGTATTTT
CDR3: CASSPPPGLFTDTQYF

D: TRBD2
J: TRBJ2-1
V: TRBV11-2
size: -
DNA: TGTGCCAGCAGTTTTGCTAGCGGGAGGGCCAATGAGCAGTTCTTC
CDR3: CASSFASGRANEQFF

D: -
J: TRBJ1-1
V: TRBV5-1
size: -
DNA: TGCGCCAGCAGCTTAGGTACAGGGTACGCGACTGAAGCTTTCTTT
CDR3: CASSLGTGYATEAFF

D: TRBD1
J: TRBJ2-7
V: TRBV28
size: -
DNA: TGTGCCAGCAGTTTACTAGGGACAGGGGGCACCTACGAGCAGTACTTC
CDR3: CASSLLGTGGTYEQYF

D: TRBD2
J: TRBJ2-7
V: TRBV9
size: -
DNA: TGTGCCAGCAGCGTCAACGTCCGGGGGGACTACGAGCAGTACTTC
CDR3: CASSVNVRGDYEQYF

D: -
J: TRBJ2-5
V: TRBV5-6
size: once
DNA: TGTGCCAGCAGTCATGCCCTAGCGTATGCCCGGACCCAGTACTTC
CDR3: CASSHALAYARTQYF

D: -
J: TRBJ2-5
V: TRBV5-1
size: -
DNA: TGCGCCAGCAGCTTGTCTCGCCGACAACGAGAGACCCAGTACTTC
CDR3: CASSLSRRQRETQYF

D: -
J: TRBJ1-5
V: TRBV28
size: -
DNA: TGTGCCAGCAGTTTATACCCCCTAGGGGACACCGATCAGCCCCAGCATTTT
CDR3: CASSLYPLGDTDQPQHF

D: -
J: TRBJ1-2
V: TRBV28
size: -
DNA: TGTGCCAGCAGTTTACGAAATGGCAGGGGACCCCCTTATGGCTACACCTTC
CDR3: CASSLRNGRGPPYGYTF

D: -
J: TRBJ1-1
V: TRBV7-9
size: once
DNA: TGTGCCAGCAGCTTAGCGGCAGGTGGCATGAACACTGAAGCTTTCTTT
CDR3: CASSLAAGGMNTEAFF

D: -
J: TRBJ2-2
V: TRBV15
size: -
DNA: TGTGCCACCAGCAGATATAACACCGGGGAGGAGCTGTTTTTT
CDR3: CATSRYNTGEELFF

D: TRBD2
J: TRBJ2-7
V: TRBV7-8
size: -
DNA: TGTGCCAGCAGCCCAGAGACAGGGGTCCCGGGACTAGCGGGAGGGGGCCCCCCTTACGAGCAGTACTTC
CDR3: CASSPETGVPGLAGGGPPYEQYF

D: TRBD1
J: TRBJ1-3
V: TRBV5-1
size: -
DNA: TGCGCCAGCAGCTTGGGACAGGGAACGAACACCATATATTTT
CDR3: CASSLGQGTNTIYF

D: -
J: TRBJ1-2
V: TRBV6-5
size: -
DNA: TGTGCCAGCAGCATGGGGGCAGGAGCTCTCTATGGCTACACCTTC
CDR3: CASSMGAGALYGYTF

D: TRBD1
J: TRBJ1-5
V: TRBV10-3
size: few
DNA: TGTGCCATCAGTGAGTACCTACAGGGGCCGGTCAATCAGCCCCAGCATTTT
CDR3: CAISEYLQGPVNQPQHF

D: -
J: TRBJ2-2
V: TRBV28
size: -
DNA: TGTGCCAGCAGTTTAGACAGTGTCTCCGGGGAGCTGTTTTTT
CDR3: CASSLDSVSGELFF

D: -
J: TRBJ2-7
V: TRBV6-4
size: few
DNA: TGTGCCAGCAGTGACTTTGTGAACGCTAGGAGGGCGCACTACGAGCAGTACTTC
CDR3: CASSDFVNARRAHYEQYF